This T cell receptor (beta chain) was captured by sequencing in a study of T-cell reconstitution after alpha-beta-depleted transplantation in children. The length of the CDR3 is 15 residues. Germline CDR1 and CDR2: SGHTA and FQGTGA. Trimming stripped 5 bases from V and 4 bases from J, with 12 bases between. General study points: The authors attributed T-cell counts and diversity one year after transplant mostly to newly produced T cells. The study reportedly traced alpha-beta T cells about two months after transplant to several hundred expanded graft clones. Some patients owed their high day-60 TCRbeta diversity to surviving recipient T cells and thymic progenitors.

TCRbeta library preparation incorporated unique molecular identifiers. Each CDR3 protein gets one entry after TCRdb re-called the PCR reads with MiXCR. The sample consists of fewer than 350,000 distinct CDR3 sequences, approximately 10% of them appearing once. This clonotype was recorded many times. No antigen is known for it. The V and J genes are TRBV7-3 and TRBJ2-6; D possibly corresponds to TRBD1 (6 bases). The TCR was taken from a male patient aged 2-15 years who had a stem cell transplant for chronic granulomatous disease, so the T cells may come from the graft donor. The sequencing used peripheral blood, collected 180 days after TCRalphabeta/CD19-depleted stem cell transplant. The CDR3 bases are TGTGCCAGCAGCGAAGGACAGTCGGGGGCCAACGTCCTGACTTTC. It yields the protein CASSEGQSGANVLTF.